This T cell receptor beta chain originates from a study of blood T cell repertoires in COVID-19. Participants were aged roughly 18 to 90 years from around 24 US areas. Clinical history as reported by participants underpinned cohort assignment. Two negative PCRs, clearance, or symptom resolution were required of recovered Cohort 3 donors. V lost 3 bases, J lost 7 bases, and 13 bases lay in between. The CDR3 covers 13 residues. CDR1 is MNHEY, CDR2 SMNVEV, per germline (reference sequence). The authors' processing: Quantification of nucleated cells was approximated via reference gene primer amplification. The protocol was immunoSEQ multiplex PCR, while the TCRdb copy is restricted to in-frame clones and leaves out a portion. That table is the source of V, J and clone size, and D and trimming were worked out from the DNA. This table has about 250,000 clones, approximately 90% appearing once.

The sample comprised PBMCs or T cells enriched from blood (not recorded which). The receptor was derived from a man aged 40-49 years who had recovered from COVID-19. This chain joins TRBV27 and TRBJ2-7, with a possible D match to TRBD2 (6 bases). The CDR3 sequence is CASSFYGSGEQYF. The CDR3 region has the DNA TGTGCCAGCAGTTTTTACGGGAGCGGTGAGCAGTACTTC.